The sequence of this TCR beta chain was determined in a study of metastatic and nonmetastatic thyroid tumors. Overall study results and limits: Patients with malignant thyroid tumors reportedly had significantly higher TCR beta diversity than those with benign nodules, in blood and tumor.

Patients underwent thyroid surgery, and none had received any treatment before it. CDR3 length: 15 residues. V dropped 6 bases and J dropped 6; count of bases not matched to a gene: 13. CDR1 is MDHEN and CDR2 is SYDVKM in the germline V gene. This clone was detected only a few times. Its cognate antigen is unknown. Per the study methods: CDR3 was compared across clinicopathological groups, and the resulting differences were used to build a distant-metastasis classifier for papillary thyroid cancer. TCRdb reprocessed the PCR reads using MiXCR. The V and J calls here are based on TCRdb, not the publication. The sample consists of about 93,000 clones, roughly 13% of them appearing once.

The chain uses TRBV28 and TRBJ1-1; 7 nucleotides align to TRBD1. The clonotype was recovered from a female donor with papillary thyroid cancer or a benign thyroid nodule (not recorded which). Some clones in this sample may be carry-over from other donors' samples. The sample consisted of blood. CDR3 region: CASSGTATKDAEAFF. The CDR3 DNA reads TGTGCCAGCAGCGGGACAGCCACGAAAGACGCTGAAGCTTTCTTT.